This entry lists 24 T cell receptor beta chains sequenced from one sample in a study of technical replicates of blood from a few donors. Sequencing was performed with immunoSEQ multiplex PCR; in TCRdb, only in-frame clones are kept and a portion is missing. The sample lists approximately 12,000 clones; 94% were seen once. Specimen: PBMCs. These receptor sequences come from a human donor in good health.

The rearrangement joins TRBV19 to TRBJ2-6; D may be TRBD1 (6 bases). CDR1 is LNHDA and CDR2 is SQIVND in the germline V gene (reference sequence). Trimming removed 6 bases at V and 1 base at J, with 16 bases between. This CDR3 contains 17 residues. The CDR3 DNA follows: TGTGCCAGTAGCCCCCTAGGGGGTCCTTCTGGGGCCAACGTCCTGACTTTC. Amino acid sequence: CASSPLGGPSGANVLTF.

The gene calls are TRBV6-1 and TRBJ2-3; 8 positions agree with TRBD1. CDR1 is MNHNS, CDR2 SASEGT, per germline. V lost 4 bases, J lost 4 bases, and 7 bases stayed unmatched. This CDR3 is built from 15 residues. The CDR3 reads CASSALETGADTQYF. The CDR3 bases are TGTGCCAGCAGTGCCTTAGAGACAGGGGCAGATACGCAGTATTTT.

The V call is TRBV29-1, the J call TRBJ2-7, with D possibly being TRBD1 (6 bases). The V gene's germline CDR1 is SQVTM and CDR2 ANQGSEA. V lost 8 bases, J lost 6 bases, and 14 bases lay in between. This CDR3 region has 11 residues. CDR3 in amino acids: CSCTQGLEQYF. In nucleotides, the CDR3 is TGCAGCTGTACACAGGGCCTCGAGCAGTACTTC.

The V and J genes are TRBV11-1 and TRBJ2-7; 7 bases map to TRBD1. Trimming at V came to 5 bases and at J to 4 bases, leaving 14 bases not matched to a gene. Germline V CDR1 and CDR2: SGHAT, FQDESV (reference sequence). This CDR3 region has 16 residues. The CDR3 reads CASSGAGAGTDYEQYF. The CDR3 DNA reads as TGTGCCAGCAGCGGGGCTGGAGCCGGGACAGATTACGAGCAGTACTTC.

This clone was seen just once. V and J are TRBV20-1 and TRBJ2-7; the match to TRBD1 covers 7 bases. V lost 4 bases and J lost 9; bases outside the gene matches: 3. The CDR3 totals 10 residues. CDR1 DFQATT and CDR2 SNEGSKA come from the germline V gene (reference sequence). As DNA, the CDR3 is TGCAGTGCTACACAGGGGCGGCAGTACTTC. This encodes CSATQGRQYF.

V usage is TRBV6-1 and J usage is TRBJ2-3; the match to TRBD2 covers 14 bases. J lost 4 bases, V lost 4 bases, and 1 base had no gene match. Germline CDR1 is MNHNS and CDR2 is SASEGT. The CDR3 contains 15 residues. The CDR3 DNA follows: TGTGCCAGCAGTGGACTAGCGGGAGGGCCAGATACGCAGTATTTT. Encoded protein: CASSGLAGGPDTQYF.

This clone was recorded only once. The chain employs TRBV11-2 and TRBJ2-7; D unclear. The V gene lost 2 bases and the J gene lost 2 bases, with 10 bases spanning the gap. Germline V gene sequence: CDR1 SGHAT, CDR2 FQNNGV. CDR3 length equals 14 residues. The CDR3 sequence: CASSLSQATYEQYF. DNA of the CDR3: TGTGCCAGCAGCTTAAGTCAAGCTACCTACGAGCAGTACTTC.

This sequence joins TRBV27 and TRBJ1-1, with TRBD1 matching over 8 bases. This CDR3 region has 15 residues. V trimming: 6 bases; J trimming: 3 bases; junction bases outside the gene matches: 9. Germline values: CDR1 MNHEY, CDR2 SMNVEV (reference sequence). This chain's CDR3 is CASRPRTGRDTEAFF. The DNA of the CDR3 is TGTGCCAGCAGACCCCGGACAGGGCGGGACACTGAAGCTTTCTTT.

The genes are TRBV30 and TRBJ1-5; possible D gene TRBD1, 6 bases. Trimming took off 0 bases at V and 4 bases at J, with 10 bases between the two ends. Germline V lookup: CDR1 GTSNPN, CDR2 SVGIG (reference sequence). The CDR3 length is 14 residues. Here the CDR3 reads CAWSVQGGNQPQHF. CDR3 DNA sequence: TGTGCCTGGAGTGTACAAGGGGGAAATCAGCCCCAGCATTTT.

The CDR3 here is CASSLTRDPEAFF. DNA of the CDR3: TGTGCCAGCAGTCTGACGCGGGACCCTGAAGCTTTCTTT. The genes are TRBV28 and TRBJ1-1; D perhaps matches TRBD1 (5 bases). The CDR3 contains 13 residues. V was shortened by 5 bases and J by 6 bases, with 13 bases between the two germline ends. Germline V gene data show CDR1 as MDHEN and CDR2 as SYDVKM.

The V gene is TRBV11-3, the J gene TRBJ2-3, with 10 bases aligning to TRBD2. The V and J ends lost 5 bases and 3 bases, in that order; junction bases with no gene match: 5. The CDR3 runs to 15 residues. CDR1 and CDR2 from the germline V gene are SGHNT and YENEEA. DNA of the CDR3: TGTGCCAGCAGCCTCGGACTAGCGGAAACAGATACGCAGTATTTT. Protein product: CASSLGLAETDTQYF.

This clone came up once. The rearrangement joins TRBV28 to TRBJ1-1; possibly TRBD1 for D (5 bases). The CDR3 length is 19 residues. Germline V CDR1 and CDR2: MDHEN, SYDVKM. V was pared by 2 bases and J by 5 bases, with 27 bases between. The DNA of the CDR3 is TGTGCCAGCAGTTTAAGTCTCGCTCGGCGTCAGGGAATTTCGACTGAAGCTTTCTTT. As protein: CASSLSLARRQGISTEAFF.

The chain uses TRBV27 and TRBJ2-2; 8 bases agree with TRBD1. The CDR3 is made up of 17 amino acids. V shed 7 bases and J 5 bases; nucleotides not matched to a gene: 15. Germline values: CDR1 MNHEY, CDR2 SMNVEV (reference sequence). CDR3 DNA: TGTGCCAGCACCCCAGGGGAGAGCAGGGGGCTTACCGGGGAGCTGTTTTTT. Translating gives CASTPGESRGLTGELFF.

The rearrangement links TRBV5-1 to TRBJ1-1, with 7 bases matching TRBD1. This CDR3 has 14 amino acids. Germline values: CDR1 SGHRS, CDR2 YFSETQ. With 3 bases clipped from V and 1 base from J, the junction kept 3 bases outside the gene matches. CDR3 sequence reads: CASSSYRGNTEAFF. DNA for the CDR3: TGCGCCAGCAGCTCTTACAGGGGGAACACTGAAGCTTTCTTT. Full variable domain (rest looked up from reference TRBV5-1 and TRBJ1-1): KAGVTQTPRYLIKTRGQQVTLSCSPISGHRSVSWYQQTPGQGLQFLFEYFSETQRNKGNFPGRFSGRQFSNSRSEMNVSTLELGDSALYLCASSSYRGNTEAFFGQGTRLTVV.

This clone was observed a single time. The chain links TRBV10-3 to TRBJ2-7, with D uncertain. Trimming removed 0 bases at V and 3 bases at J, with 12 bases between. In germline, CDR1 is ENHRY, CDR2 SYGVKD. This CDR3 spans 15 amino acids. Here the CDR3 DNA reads TGTGCCATCAGTGAGTCGTCACTACGATTCTACGAGCAGTACTTC. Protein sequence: CAISESSLRFYEQYF.

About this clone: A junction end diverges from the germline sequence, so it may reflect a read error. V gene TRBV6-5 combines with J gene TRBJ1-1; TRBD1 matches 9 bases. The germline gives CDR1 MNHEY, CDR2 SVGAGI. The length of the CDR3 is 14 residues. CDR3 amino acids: CASSYSSDRGRGVF. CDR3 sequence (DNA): TGTGCCAGCAGTTACTCATCGGACAGGGGAAGAGGAGTCTTT.

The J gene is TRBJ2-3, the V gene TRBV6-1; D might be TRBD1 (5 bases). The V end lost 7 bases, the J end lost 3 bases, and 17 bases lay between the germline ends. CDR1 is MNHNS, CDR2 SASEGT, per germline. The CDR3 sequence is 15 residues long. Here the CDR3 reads CASNPRGIGTDTQYF. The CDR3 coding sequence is TGTGCCAGCAATCCAAGGGGTATTGGGACAGATACGCAGTATTTT.

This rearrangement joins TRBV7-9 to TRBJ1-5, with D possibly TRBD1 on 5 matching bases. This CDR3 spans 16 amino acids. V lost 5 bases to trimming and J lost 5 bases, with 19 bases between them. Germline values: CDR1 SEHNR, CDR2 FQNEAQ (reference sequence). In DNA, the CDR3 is TGTGCCAGCAGCCCCGGAGGGGCAGGGATGGATCAGCCCCAGCATTTT. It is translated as CASSPGGAGMDQPQHF.

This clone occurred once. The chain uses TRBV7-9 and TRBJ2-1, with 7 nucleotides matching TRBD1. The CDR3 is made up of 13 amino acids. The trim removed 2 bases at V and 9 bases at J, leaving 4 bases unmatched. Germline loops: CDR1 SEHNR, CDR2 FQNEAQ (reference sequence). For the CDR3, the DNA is TGTGCCAGCAGCTTAAGGACAGGCAGTGAGCAGTTCTTC. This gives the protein CASSLRTGSEQFF.

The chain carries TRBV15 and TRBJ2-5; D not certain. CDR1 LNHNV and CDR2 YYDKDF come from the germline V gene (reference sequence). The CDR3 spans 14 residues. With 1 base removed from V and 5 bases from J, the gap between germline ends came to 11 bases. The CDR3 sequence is CATSRGRVAETQYF. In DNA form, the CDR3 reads TGTGCCACCAGCAGAGGTCGGGTAGCCGAGACCCAGTACTTC.

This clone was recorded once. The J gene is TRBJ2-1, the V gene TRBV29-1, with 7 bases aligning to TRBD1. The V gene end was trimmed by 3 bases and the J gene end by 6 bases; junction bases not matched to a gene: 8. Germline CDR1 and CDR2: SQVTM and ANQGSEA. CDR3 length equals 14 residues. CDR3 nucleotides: TGCAGCGTTGACGAGGGGGCTCAGGGCAATGAGCAGTTCTTC. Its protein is CSVDEGAQGNEQFF.

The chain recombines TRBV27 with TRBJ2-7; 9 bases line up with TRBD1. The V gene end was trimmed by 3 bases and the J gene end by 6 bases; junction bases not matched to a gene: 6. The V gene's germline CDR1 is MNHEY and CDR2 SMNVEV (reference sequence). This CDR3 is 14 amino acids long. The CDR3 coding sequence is TGTGCCAGCAGTTTCGGGACAGGGATGGGCGAGCAGTACTTC. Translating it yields CASSFGTGMGEQYF.

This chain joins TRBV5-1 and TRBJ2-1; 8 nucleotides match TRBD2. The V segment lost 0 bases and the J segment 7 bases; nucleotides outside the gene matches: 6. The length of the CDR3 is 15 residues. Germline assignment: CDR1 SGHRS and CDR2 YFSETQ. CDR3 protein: CASSLALAAGNEQFF. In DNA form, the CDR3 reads TGCGCCAGCAGCTTGGCACTAGCGGCCGGGAATGAGCAGTTCTTC.

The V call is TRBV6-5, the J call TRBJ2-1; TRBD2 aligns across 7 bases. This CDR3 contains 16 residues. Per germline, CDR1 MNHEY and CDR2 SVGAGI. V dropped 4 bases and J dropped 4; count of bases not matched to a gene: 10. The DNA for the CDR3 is TGTGCCAGCAGTTTCCATGCTAGCGGCCCATACAATGAGCAGTTCTTC. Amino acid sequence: CASSFHASGPYNEQFF.